This T cell receptor beta chain comes out of a study of post-analysis software for immune sequencing data (dated by TCRdb to the mid-2010s). As for the study more broadly: Disease courses on record covered relapsing-remitting, secondary progressive and progressive-relapsing multiple sclerosis, though some patients had no subtype annotation. A subset of samples was prepared in parallel using single-end sample barcoding, then pooled and co-amplified after Illumina adapter ligation. The multiple sclerosis patient repertoires were compared with around ten previously published healthy control repertoires from donors aged 6 to 25 years. Results and caveats for the whole study, not just this receptor: The multiple sclerosis patient group was slightly younger than the control group. Roughly 5 TRBV segments, including TRBV5-6, TRBV5-1 and TRBV20-1, were significantly more frequent in patients than controls. Compared with controls, multiple sclerosis patients had significantly lower normalized Chao1 diversity, a finding suggesting substantial peripheral T-cell clonal expansion. Direct clustering with F measure revealed strong co-clustering of samples prepared in the same batch, which led to a batch-effect correction.

TCR beta repertoires were profiled from peripheral blood of roughly 13 young patients with multiple sclerosis to demonstrate the VDJtools post-analysis software. Multiple sclerosis patients were children and adolescents aged about 6 to 17 years. About this clonotype: Its antigen is currently not known. No per-base quality is available; no much larger clone lies one base away.

The CDR3 numbers 14 residues from cysteine through phenylalanine. Kept here is only the CDR3 DNA, which spans 42 bases and is read in frame from base 1. Cut back by 6 bases and 7 bases, the V and J ends lie 19 bases apart. Receptor amplification or capture employed PCR. Sequenced using an Illumina HiSeq 2500. To reduce PCR and sequencing biases, unique molecular identifiers were incorporated into the TCR beta cDNA libraries. Every 1 to 10 million input T cells yielded 500,000 or so cDNA molecules, meaning each molecule approximated one T cell. The same protocol used for the earlier healthy control dataset was applied to prepare and sequence the patient libraries. Samples belonging to the same batch were prepared together, multiplexed and sequenced on a shared HiSeq lane. As for the original processing: MIGEC was used to process the raw barcoded reads, and molecular identifier groups with only a single read were discarded before consensus assembly and CDR3 extraction. VDJtools was used for post-analysis of the clonotype tables, with diversity normalized by down-sampling every dataset to the smallest sample size. Repertoire overlap clustering matched CDR3 amino acid but not nucleotide sequences to correct batch-related cross-sample contamination. TCRdb trimmed public reads at Q25 via fastp, called clones via MiXCR and kept in-frame beta chains. Rows merge per CDR3 protein into single entries with the most common DNA and genes. TCRdb, not the authors, supplied the V and J calls. For this sample the table gives roughly 540,000 distinct CDR3 sequences, of which approximately 34% were detected only once. The ten top clones hold 4.5% to 7.5% of the sample.

The chain is made from TRBV12-3 or TRBV12-4 and TRBJ2-7, and the D gene may be TRBD2, 6 bases matching. The TCR originated in a girl aged 2 to 17 with multiple sclerosis. The sample was blood. The CDR3 region reads CASRIPREVGEQYF. The sequenced DNA: TGTGCCAGCAGGATCCCAAGGGAGGTGGGGGAGCAGTACTTC.